Listed below are T cell receptor beta chains from one sample, sequenced in a study of beta chain features in type 1 diabetes. Assay used: immunoSEQ multiplex PCR; TCRdb lists only in-frame clones, some missing. The sample lists some 150,000 clones, about a tenth occurring once. Sequencing was carried out using central memory CD4+ T cells from blood. The receptors shown here come from a man aged 18 to 29 in good health. The CDR3 runs from the conserved cysteine through the conserved F or W. Fields, in order: J gene, V gene, clone size, D gene, CDR3 DNA, CDR3 protein. A D gene is named only where the DNA matches it firmly. Clone size, where shown, is once, few, many, or a class for clones that have expanded.

TRBJ2-5,TRBV27,NA,TRBD2,TGTGCCAGCAGTGTCCAGCGGGGGAGGGAGACCCAGTACTTC,CASSVQRGRETQYF
TRBJ1-3,TRBV7-8,NA,NA,TGTGCCAGCAGCTTCAGTTCAGGGCCTGGAAACACCATATATTTT,CASSFSSGPGNTIYF
TRBJ2-2,TRBV29-1,few,NA,TGCAGCGCAGGGGATTCCGGGGAGCTGTTTTTT,CSAGDSGELFF
TRBJ2-5,TRBV7-9,few,NA,TGTGCCAGCAGCTTATTTTTTCCCGGGATTATACAAGAGACCCAGTACTTC,CASSLFFPGIIQETQYF
TRBJ2-3,TRBV29-1,NA,TRBD2,TGCAGCCTCGACAAGTTTGCTAGCGGAACCCCTAGCACAGATACGCAGTATTTT,CSLDKFASGTPSTDTQYF
TRBJ2-2,TRBV7-7,few,NA,TGTGCCAGCAGCTCGCAATCGGGGACAAACACCGGGGAGCTGTTTTTT,CASSSQSGTNTGELFF
TRBJ2-7,TRBV7-8,NA,NA,TGTGCCAGCAGCTCCCGACTAGGAAGCTACGAGCAGTACTTC,CASSSRLGSYEQYF
TRBJ1-2,TRBV6-1,few,NA,TGTGCCAGCAGCCAGGCGGGGGGCTACACCTTC,CASSQAGGYTF
TRBJ2-7,TRBV28,NA,TRBD2,TGTGCCAGCAGTTCCCCGGGTGAGCGGGGATCCTACGAGCAGTACTTC,CASSSPGERGSYEQYF
TRBJ1-5,TRBV30,NA,TRBD1,TGTGCCTGGAGGGGGACAGGGTTAAGGGATCAGCCCCAGCATTTT,CAWRGTGLRDQPQHF
TRBJ1-2,TRBV10-3,few,NA,TGTGCCATCAGACCTGGGACTGATCAGAATGGCTACACCTTC,CAIRPGTDQNGYTF
TRBJ2-7,TRBV7-9,NA,NA,TGTGCCAGCAGCTTTTCATGGCCCCCCTACGAGCAGTACTTC,CASSFSWPPYEQYF
TRBJ2-3,TRBV19,few,TRBD1,TGTGCCAGTAGAAGAACAGGGACAGGGCGCACAGATACGCAGTATTTT,CASRRTGTGRTDTQYF
TRBJ2-1,TRBV7-9,NA,TRBD2,TGTGCCAGCAGCAATCGGGGGGGGGAGTACAATGAGCAGTTCTTC,CASSNRGGEYNEQFF
TRBJ2-1,TRBV6-5,NA,TRBD1,TGTGCCAGCAGTTCCCGGGACAGGGGGCAAGATGAGCAGTTCTTC,CASSSRDRGQDEQFF
TRBJ2-7,TRBV5-6,NA,NA,TGTGCCAGCAGCTCGGCGCAGGGGCTGTCCTGGGGAGAGCAGTACTTC,CASSSAQGLSWGEQYF
TRBJ2-1,TRBV30,many,NA,TGTGCCTGGAGTAGAACTGACAGCTACAATGAGCAGTTCTTC,CAWSRTDSYNEQFF
TRBJ2-7,TRBV2,few,NA,TGTGCCAGCAGTGGGACCCGGGGAGCCGAGCAGTACTTC,CASSGTRGAEQYF
TRBJ1-1,TRBV7-9,few,NA,TGTGCCAGCAGCTTAGTTTTGGCAACTGAAGCTTTCTTT,CASSLVLATEAFF
TRBJ2-2,TRBV7-2,few,TRBD1,TGTGCCAGCAAAGTAACCTGGACAGGGTGGTCCGGGGAGCTGTTTTTT,CASKVTWTGWSGELFF
TRBJ2-5,TRBV10-3,NA,TRBD1,TGTGCCATCAGTGGGACAGGGCAAGAGACCCAGTACTTC,CAISGTGQETQYF
TRBJ1-6,TRBV10-3,few,TRBD1,TGTGCCACTAGGGACAGGGCTAATTCACCCCTCCACTTT,CATRDRANSPLHF
TRBJ2-2,TRBV7-2,NA,TRBD1,TGTGCCAGCAACGCCCTCTCGACAGGGGGCACCGGGGAGCTGTTTTTT,CASNALSTGGTGELFF
TRBJ2-5,TRBV28,few,NA,TGTGCCAGCAGTTTTATTCCCCAAGAGACCCAGTACTTC,CASSFIPQETQYF
TRBJ2-7,TRBV6-1,NA,TRBD2,TGTGCCAGCAGTGAAGCGCCGGGTGGGACTAGCGGCTACGAGCAGTACTTC,CASSEAPGGTSGYEQYF
TRBJ1-2,TRBV30,NA,NA,TGTGCCTGCCCGGACAGCGATAGGTATGGCTACACCTTC,CACPDSDRYGYTF
TRBJ2-3,TRBV19,NA,NA,TGTGCCAGTATGGGATCGGACAGCATCACAGATACGCAGTATTTT,CASMGSDSITDTQYF
TRBJ1-1,TRBV6-1,NA,NA,TGTGCCAGCAGTCAGGACCCGAACGGCGGGGCTGAAGCTTTCTTT,CASSQDPNGGAEAFF
TRBJ1-5,TRBV15,many,NA,TGTGCCACCAGCAGAGGAGATCAGCCCCAGCATTTT,CATSRGDQPQHF
TRBJ1-2,TRBV18,NA,NA,TGTGCCAGCTCACCACCCAGTGTTGGTGGCTACACCTTC,CASSPPSVGGYTF
TRBJ2-7,TRBV6-5,NA,NA,TGTGCCAGCAGTTACAAAGGGAGCTCCTACGAGCAGTACTTC,CASSYKGSSYEQYF
TRBJ1-6,TRBV14,NA,NA,TGTGCCAGCAGCCAAGATCATGGGGGAGGTAATTCACCCCTCCACTTT,CASSQDHGGGNSPLHF
TRBJ2-7,TRBV29-1,many,NA,TGCAGCGTTGTAGGGGGAGCCACCTACGAGCAGTACTTC,CSVVGGATYEQYF
TRBJ1-2,TRBV9,few,NA,TGTGCCAGCAGCGTAGCGGGGACTGGAGGCTACACCTTC,CASSVAGTGGYTF
TRBJ2-1,TRBV7-8,NA,NA,TGTGCCAGCAGCCCTCAGACAGGTCACAATGAGCAGTTCTTC,CASSPQTGHNEQFF
TRBJ1-1,TRBV19,NA,TRBD1,TGTGCCAGTACTCCAGGGGGCGGAGGCACTGAAGCTTTCTTT,CASTPGGGGTEAFF
TRBJ2-2,TRBV7-2,few,TRBD2,TGTGCCAGCAGCTTCTGGCGGGGGAACCCCACCGGGGAGCTGTTTTTT,CASSFWRGNPTGELFF
TRBJ1-4,TRBV7-9,NA,NA,TGTGCCAGCAGCTCTCCGAGCGGGCGGGGTGAAAAACTGTTTTTT,CASSSPSGRGEKLFF
TRBJ1-5,TRBV19,few,TRBD1,TGTGCCAGTAGTATGGGACAGCGGAATCAGCCCCAGCATTTT,CASSMGQRNQPQHF
TRBJ2-1,TRBV19,NA,NA,TGTGCCACATCGACTAGTGCCTACAATGAGCAGTTCTTC,CATSTSAYNEQFF
TRBJ2-1,TRBV5-1,few,NA,TGCGCCAGCAGCTTATCCTCCCAACGCGATGAGCAGTTCTTC,CASSLSSQRDEQFF
TRBJ1-5,TRBV7-8,NA,NA,TGTGCCAGCAGCCCTCGTCGAGACAGGTCTTTACAGCCCCAGCATTTT,CASSPRRDRSLQPQHF
TRBJ1-2,TRBV27,few,NA,TGTGCCAGCAGCACAGGGCTTAACTATGGCTACACCTTC,CASSTGLNYGYTF
TRBJ2-5,TRBV7-2,NA,TRBD2,TGTGCCAGCAGCTCGAGGACTAGCGGGGGCGTAGAGACCCAGTACTTC,CASSSRTSGGVETQYF
TRBJ2-7,TRBV4-2,NA,NA,TGTGCCAGCAGCCGCTCCGGGACTGAACTGATCGAGCAGTACTTC,CASSRSGTELIEQYF
TRBJ1-2,TRBV9,few,NA,TGTGCCAGCAGCGTTACCGAGGGCCGCCAGAACTATGGCTACACCTTC,CASSVTEGRQNYGYTF
TRBJ2-3,TRBV7-2,few,TRBD2,TGTGCCAGCAGCTCTAGCGGGGGGGCTTGGACAGATACGCAGTATTTT,CASSSSGGAWTDTQYF
TRBJ2-2,TRBV11-2,NA,NA,TGTGCCAGCAGCCCGGGGATACAGCGGGCCGGGGAGCTGTTTTTT,CASSPGIQRAGELFF
TRBJ2-3,TRBV30,few,NA,TGTGCCTGGAGTGTAGCCCCAGATACGCAGTATTTT,CAWSVAPDTQYF
TRBJ2-5,TRBV28,NA,NA,TGTGCCAGCAGTTTGACAGAAGAGACCCAGTACTTC,CASSLTEETQYF
TRBJ1-3,TRBV18,few,NA,TGTGCCAGCTCAGTACCGGGAACCAACTCTGGAAACACCATATATTTT,CASSVPGTNSGNTIYF
TRBJ1-2,TRBV18,few,TRBD1,TGTGCCAGCTCAACGACAGGGAATGAGGGCTACACCTTC,CASSTTGNEGYTF
TRBJ2-1,TRBV7-2,NA,TRBD1,TGTGCCAGCAGCCCAGGGACAGGGACCTACAATGAGCAGTTCTTC,CASSPGTGTYNEQFF
TRBJ2-3,TRBV15,NA,TRBD2,TGTGCCACCAGCAGAGATGTACCTAAGCGGGGGAGTTTAAGCACAGATACGCAGTATTTT,CATSRDVPKRGSLSTDTQYF
TRBJ2-1,TRBV9,NA,NA,TGTGCCAGCAGCGGATCCGGGAGAAGGGGTTACAATGAGCAGTTCTTC,CASSGSGRRGYNEQFF
TRBJ2-2,TRBV2,NA,NA,TGTGCCAGCAGTGAAAGACAGCCCGCGAACACCGGGGAGCTGTTTTTT,CASSERQPANTGELFF
TRBJ2-5,TRBV10-3,medium-sized,TRBD2,TGTGCCACAGCCACTAGCGGGGGACAAGAGACCCAGTACTTC,CATATSGGQETQYF